The rows below give T cell receptor beta chains drawn from one sample of a study of blood T cell repertoires in COVID-19. The assay was immunoSEQ multiplex PCR, and TCRdb's table has in-frame clones only and misses some. In the table there are about 97,000 clones, 84% of which are singletons. The sequenced material came from peripheral blood. The source is a human donor in a cohort sampled during active COVID-19. Each CDR3 is given with its conserved first and last residue. D genes are given only for firm matches. For some rows the clone size is stated as once, few or many, or as a class when expanded; others skip it.

abundance: .; d_gene: TRBD1; j_gene: TRBJ1-1; v_gene: TRBV28; CDR3aa: CASSLRGGSEAFF; CDR3nt: TGTGCCAGCAGTTTAAGAGGGGGCTCTGAAGCTTTCTTT
abundance: .; d_gene: TRBD1; j_gene: TRBJ1-5; v_gene: TRBV6-6; CDR3aa: CASSTSGGAGNQPQHF; CDR3nt: TGTGCCAGCAGTACCTCAGGGGGCGCGGGCAATCAGCCCCAGCATTTT
abundance: .; d_gene: .; j_gene: TRBJ1-3; v_gene: TRBV6-1; CDR3aa: CASSVIRADSGNTIYF; CDR3nt: TGTGCCAGCAGTGTTATCAGGGCCGACTCTGGAAACACCATATATTTT
abundance: .; d_gene: .; j_gene: TRBJ1-2; v_gene: TRBV27; CDR3aa: CASSFGQYYGYTF; CDR3nt: TGTGCCAGCAGCTTTGGACAGTACTATGGCTACACCTTC
abundance: few; d_gene: .; j_gene: TRBJ1-3; v_gene: TRBV11-2; CDR3aa: CASSSPGRRVGNTIYF; CDR3nt: TGTGCCAGCAGCTCCCCCGGGCGGAGGGTTGGAAACACCATATATTTT
abundance: .; d_gene: .; j_gene: TRBJ2-5; v_gene: TRBV7-9; CDR3aa: CASSLRAGAYQETQYF; CDR3nt: TGTGCCAGCAGCTTACGGGCGGGGGCCTACCAAGAGACCCAGTACTTC
abundance: .; d_gene: TRBD1; j_gene: TRBJ1-1; v_gene: TRBV5-1; CDR3aa: CASSLDRQGTGAFF; CDR3nt: TGCGCCAGCAGCTTGGACCGACAGGGCACCGGAGCTTTCTTT
abundance: .; d_gene: TRBD1; j_gene: TRBJ2-4; v_gene: TRBV19; CDR3aa: CASRPGQGFGKNIQYF; CDR3nt: TGTGCCAGTAGACCGGGACAGGGGTTCGGCAAAAACATTCAGTACTTC
abundance: .; d_gene: .; j_gene: TRBJ1-3; v_gene: TRBV6-6; CDR3aa: CASSLTIGNTIYF; CDR3nt: TGTGCCAGCAGTTTAACTATTGGAAACACCATATATTTT
abundance: few; d_gene: TRBD1; j_gene: TRBJ2-1; v_gene: TRBV7-9; CDR3aa: CASSLGRRQGAYNEQFF; CDR3nt: TGTGCCAGCAGCTTAGGGCGCCGACAGGGTGCCTACAATGAGCAGTTCTTC
abundance: .; d_gene: .; j_gene: TRBJ1-6; v_gene: TRBV4-1; CDR3aa: CASSNPIQGFNSPLHF; CDR3nt: TGCGCCAGCAGCAATCCCATCCAGGGGTTCAATTCACCCCTCCACTTT
abundance: .; d_gene: TRBD1; j_gene: TRBJ1-4; v_gene: TRBV5-1; CDR3aa: CASSPTDRGTNEKLFF; CDR3nt: TGCGCCAGCAGCCCGACCGACAGGGGTACTAATGAAAAACTGTTTTTT
abundance: .; d_gene: .; j_gene: TRBJ1-1; v_gene: TRBV28; CDR3aa: CASSVIYGNTEAFF; CDR3nt: TGTGCCAGCAGCGTCATATACGGTAACACTGAAGCTTTCTTT
abundance: .; d_gene: TRBD1; j_gene: TRBJ1-3; v_gene: TRBV5-5; CDR3aa: CASSFSTGDTGNTIYF; CDR3nt: TGTGCCAGCAGCTTTTCGACAGGGGACACTGGAAACACCATATATTTT
abundance: once; d_gene: .; j_gene: TRBJ1-1; v_gene: TRBV19; CDR3aa: CASSIWPGGTEAFF; CDR3nt: TGTGCCAGTAGTATCTGGCCGGGAGGGACTGAAGCTTTCTTT
abundance: .; d_gene: TRBD2; j_gene: TRBJ2-3; v_gene: TRBV5-8; CDR3aa: CASSLLAGGSTDTQYF; CDR3nt: TGTGCCAGCAGCCTACTAGCGGGGGGGAGCACAGATACGCAGTATTTT
abundance: .; d_gene: TRBD1; j_gene: TRBJ1-4; v_gene: TRBV4-1; CDR3aa: CASSQPRGTGREKLFF; CDR3nt: TGCGCCAGCAGCCAACCCCGGGGGACAGGGCGGGAAAAACTGTTTTTT
abundance: .; d_gene: TRBD1; j_gene: TRBJ2-5; v_gene: TRBV11-1; CDR3aa: CASSSSPNRGRETQYF; CDR3nt: TGTGCCAGCAGCTCGTCGCCAAACAGGGGACGGGAGACCCAGTACTTC
abundance: .; d_gene: .; j_gene: TRBJ2-3; v_gene: TRBV6-4; CDR3aa: CASSLLGGSTDTQYF; CDR3nt: TGTGCCAGCAGCCTCCTGGGCGGGAGCACAGATACGCAGTATTTT
abundance: once; d_gene: .; j_gene: TRBJ1-1; v_gene: TRBV18; CDR3aa: CASSSQGGPLGLPEAFF; CDR3nt: TGTGCCAGCTCATCACAGGGAGGCCCGCTCGGGCTCCCTGAAGCTTTCTTT
abundance: .; d_gene: .; j_gene: TRBJ2-1; v_gene: TRBV5-1; CDR3aa: CASSLWTYPSSYNEQFF; CDR3nt: TGCGCCAGCAGCCTCTGGACATATCCGAGCTCCTACAATGAGCAGTTCTTC
abundance: .; d_gene: TRBD2; j_gene: TRBJ2-3; v_gene: TRBV7-2; CDR3aa: CASSRDVGGASTDTQYF; CDR3nt: TGTGCCAGCAGCAGAGATGTCGGGGGGGCTAGCACAGATACGCAGTATTTT
abundance: .; d_gene: .; j_gene: TRBJ2-3; v_gene: TRBV5-4; CDR3aa: CASSLDPVRGDTQYF; CDR3nt: TGTGCCAGCAGCTTGGACCCGGTTAGGGGGGATACGCAGTATTTT
abundance: once; d_gene: .; j_gene: TRBJ1-2; v_gene: TRBV20-1; CDR3aa: CSAITNYGYTF; CDR3nt: TGCAGTGCTATAACTAACTATGGCTACACCTTC
abundance: .; d_gene: .; j_gene: TRBJ1-6; v_gene: TRBV28; CDR3aa: CASSPGRQGRSPLHF; CDR3nt: TGTGCCAGCAGCCCCGGTCGGCAGGGCCGGTCACCCCTCCACTTT
abundance: .; d_gene: TRBD1; j_gene: TRBJ1-4; v_gene: TRBV5-1; CDR3aa: CASSHETGGSEKLFF; CDR3nt: TGCGCCAGCAGTCACGAGACAGGGGGGAGTGAAAAACTGTTTTTT
abundance: .; d_gene: .; j_gene: TRBJ1-2; v_gene: TRBV10-1; CDR3aa: CASSESSHDWYTF; CDR3nt: TGCGCCAGCAGTGAGTCGAGCCACGACTGGTACACCTTC
abundance: .; d_gene: TRBD1; j_gene: TRBJ1-2; v_gene: TRBV19; CDR3aa: CASTRTGGGNYGYTF; CDR3nt: TGTGCCAGTACCCGAACAGGGGGAGGTAACTATGGCTACACCTTC
abundance: .; d_gene: .; j_gene: TRBJ1-5; v_gene: TRBV11-2; CDR3aa: CASSSGGSYQPQHF; CDR3nt: TGTGCCAGCAGCTCCGGTGGTTCCTATCAGCCCCAGCATTTT
abundance: .; d_gene: TRBD1; j_gene: TRBJ2-4; v_gene: TRBV18; CDR3aa: CASSRFDRDIQYF; CDR3nt: TGTGCCAGCTCACGCTTTGACAGGGACATTCAGTACTTC
abundance: .; d_gene: .; j_gene: TRBJ1-6; v_gene: TRBV3-1/TRBV3-2; CDR3aa: CASSQVGSASPLHF; CDR3nt: TGTGCCAGCAGCCAAGTAGGGAGTGCTTCACCCCTCCACTTT
abundance: .; d_gene: .; j_gene: TRBJ1-1; v_gene: TRBV5-1; CDR3aa: CASSFGDTEAFF; CDR3nt: TGCGCCAGCAGCTTCGGGGATACTGAAGCTTTCTTT
abundance: .; d_gene: .; j_gene: TRBJ1-2; v_gene: TRBV4-3; CDR3aa: CASSQGQGGRGGYTF; CDR3nt: TGCGCCAGCAGCCAAGGTCAGGGAGGGCGGGGTGGCTACACCTTC
abundance: .; d_gene: TRBD1; j_gene: TRBJ1-6; v_gene: TRBV3-1/TRBV3-2; CDR3aa: CASSPRQGARSPLHF; CDR3nt: TGTGCCAGCAGCCCTCGACAGGGGGCGAGATCACCCCTCCACTTT
abundance: .; d_gene: TRBD1; j_gene: TRBJ1-2; v_gene: TRBV7-2; CDR3aa: CASSDRGGYGYTF; CDR3nt: TGTGCCAGCAGCGACAGGGGAGGCTATGGCTACACCTTC
abundance: .; d_gene: TRBD2; j_gene: TRBJ2-3; v_gene: TRBV7-2; CDR3aa: CASSRTSGGDTDTQYF; CDR3nt: TGTGCCAGCAGCCGGACTAGCGGGGGGGACACAGATACGCAGTATTTT
abundance: .; d_gene: .; j_gene: TRBJ1-5; v_gene: TRBV6-5; CDR3aa: CASRGPQSNQPQHF; CDR3nt: TGTGCCAGCAGGGGCCCTCAGAGCAATCAGCCCCAGCATTTT
abundance: .; d_gene: TRBD2; j_gene: TRBJ2-2; v_gene: TRBV7-2; CDR3aa: CASTLPGGTGELFF; CDR3nt: TGTGCCAGCACCCTGCCGGGGGGAACCGGGGAGCTGTTTTTT
abundance: .; d_gene: .; j_gene: TRBJ2-5; v_gene: TRBV30; CDR3aa: CAWSVAQSRGQTQYF; CDR3nt: TGTGCCTGGAGTGTCGCGCAATCCAGGGGTCAGACCCAGTACTTC
abundance: .; d_gene: .; j_gene: TRBJ2-1; v_gene: TRBV10-3; CDR3aa: CAISESRGGRFHEQFF; CDR3nt: TGTGCCATCAGTGAGTCGAGGGGGGGGAGGTTTCATGAGCAGTTCTTC
abundance: .; d_gene: TRBD1; j_gene: TRBJ2-7; v_gene: TRBV18; CDR3aa: CASSLGPGQILYEQYF; CDR3nt: TGTGCCAGCTCACTGGGCCCGGGACAGATATTATACGAGCAGTACTTC
abundance: .; d_gene: TRBD1; j_gene: TRBJ2-7; v_gene: TRBV10-3; CDR3aa: CAIKKGTGETYEQYF; CDR3nt: TGTGCCATCAAAAAGGGCACAGGGGAAACCTACGAGCAGTACTTC
abundance: .; d_gene: .; j_gene: TRBJ2-5; v_gene: TRBV12-3/TRBV12-4; CDR3aa: CASSLRPGETQYF; CDR3nt: TGTGCCAGCAGTTTAAGGCCGGGGGAGACCCAGTACTTC
abundance: few; d_gene: TRBD1; j_gene: TRBJ2-3; v_gene: TRBV5-1; CDR3aa: CASKPTGGTDTQYF; CDR3nt: TGCGCCAGCAAACCGACAGGGGGCACAGATACGCAGTATTTT
abundance: .; d_gene: .; j_gene: TRBJ1-5; v_gene: TRBV29-1; CDR3aa: CSVGPSGGQPQHF; CDR3nt: TGCAGCGTTGGCCCTTCGGGGGGTCAGCCCCAGCATTTT
abundance: many; d_gene: .; j_gene: TRBJ2-2; v_gene: TRBV7-3; CDR3aa: CASGEVENTGELFF; CDR3nt: TGTGCCAGCGGAGAGGTGGAGAACACCGGGGAGCTGTTTTTT
abundance: .; d_gene: TRBD1; j_gene: TRBJ1-4; v_gene: TRBV5-4; CDR3aa: CASSLGGGTGGNEKLFF; CDR3nt: TGTGCCAGCAGTTTGGGCGGTGGGACAGGAGGTAATGAAAAACTGTTTTTT
abundance: .; d_gene: .; j_gene: TRBJ1-1; v_gene: TRBV7-2; CDR3aa: CASSPYNTEAFF; CDR3nt: TGTGCCAGCAGCCCCTATAACACTGAAGCTTTCTTT
abundance: .; d_gene: .; j_gene: TRBJ1-1; v_gene: TRBV2; CDR3aa: CASTYSRPEAFF; CDR3nt: TGTGCCAGCACGTACTCCCGCCCTGAAGCTTTCTTT
abundance: .; d_gene: .; j_gene: TRBJ2-7; v_gene: TRBV7-6; CDR3aa: CASSPFGAYEQYF; CDR3nt: TGTGCCAGCAGCCCCTTCGGAGCCTACGAGCAGTACTTC
abundance: .; d_gene: TRBD1; j_gene: TRBJ1-1; v_gene: TRBV7-2; CDR3aa: CASSSQGGMNTEAFF; CDR3nt: TGTGCCAGCAGCTCCCAGGGGGGTATGAACACTGAAGCTTTCTTT
abundance: .; d_gene: TRBD1; j_gene: TRBJ1-4; v_gene: TRBV5-1; CDR3aa: CASSWGQAENEKLFF; CDR3nt: TGCGCCAGCAGCTGGGGACAGGCAGAGAATGAAAAACTGTTTTTT
abundance: .; d_gene: TRBD1; j_gene: TRBJ1-2; v_gene: TRBV28; CDR3aa: CASSLEGQGKGYTF; CDR3nt: TGTGCCAGCAGTTTGGAGGGACAGGGAAAGGGCTACACCTTC